This T cell receptor beta chain was obtained from a study of blood T cells in healthy people across ages. Study conclusions and caveats: Conclusively comparing naive with antigen-experienced cells was impossible with unsorted PBMCs. Measured against age, TCR beta diversity per million T cells decreased in a roughly linear manner.

A J-beta primer mix and a sample-barcoded 5' primer were used in a second PCR of roughly 6 to 11 cycles. A 12-random-nucleotide template-switch adaptor tagged each cDNA molecule. Every individual sample yielded 3 million or more paired-end reads (each containing CDR3). TCRdb re-called the 5' RACE reads through MiXCR, storing one row per CDR3 protein. The sample shows roughly 1,800,000 distinct CDR3 sequences, about 50% of them seen only once. Points on this clonotype: The antigen remains undetermined.

The V gene's germline CDR1 is SEHNR and CDR2 FQNEAQ (reference sequence). The trim removed 4 bases at V and 2 bases at J, leaving 7 bases unmatched. The CDR3 has 15 amino acids. The clonotype was recovered from a woman between 40 and 50 years old in good health. Sequencing used blood. The chain uses TRBV7-9 and TRBJ2-7; 8 bases map to TRBD2. CDR3 in DNA: TGTGCCAGCAGCTCCGGGGGGGCAGGGACCTACGAGCAGTACTTC. This codes for CASSSGGAGTYEQYF.